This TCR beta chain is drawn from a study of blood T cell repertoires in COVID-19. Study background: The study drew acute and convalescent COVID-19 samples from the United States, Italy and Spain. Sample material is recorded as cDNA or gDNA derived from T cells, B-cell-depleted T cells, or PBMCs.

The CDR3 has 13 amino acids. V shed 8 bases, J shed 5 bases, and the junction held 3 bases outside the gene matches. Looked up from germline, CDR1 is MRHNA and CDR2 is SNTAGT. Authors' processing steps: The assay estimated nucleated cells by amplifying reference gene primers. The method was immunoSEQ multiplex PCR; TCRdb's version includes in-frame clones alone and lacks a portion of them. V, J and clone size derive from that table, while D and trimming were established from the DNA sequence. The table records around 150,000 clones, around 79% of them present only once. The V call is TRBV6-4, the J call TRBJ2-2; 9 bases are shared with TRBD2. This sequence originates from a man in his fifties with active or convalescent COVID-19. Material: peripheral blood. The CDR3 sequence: CASGTSGTGELFF. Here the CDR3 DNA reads TGTGCCAGCGGTACTAGCGGGACCGGGGAGCTGTTTTTT.